This entry features one T cell receptor (beta chain) sequence. CDR1 SGHDT and CDR2 YYEEEE come from the germline V gene. The V end lost 3 bases, the J end lost 2 bases, and 20 bases lay between the germline ends. This CDR3 is built from 17 residues. The source of the sample is a study of neoadjuvant anti-PD-1 for oral cavity cancer. The wider study: Around day 43, patients without progression received a fourth nivolumab dose before surgery.

Generated by immunoSEQ multiplex PCR, the TCRdb table keeps only in-frame clones and is missing some. This table has approximately 16,000 clones, 65% to 70% appearing once. These oral cavity squamous cell carcinomas were HPV-negative and locally advanced. This sequence was found in a person aged 35-79 years with oral cavity squamous cell carcinoma. The V and J genes are TRBV5-6 and TRBJ2-5; unclear D gene. The sequencing here drew on PBMCs, taken before nivolumab (anti-PD-1) treatment. Here the CDR3 DNA reads TGTGCCAGCAGCTCGTTATCCACCGGCCCCACTCAAGAGACCCAGTACTTC. Translated, it gives CASSSLSTGPTQETQYF.